This passage covers 10 T cell receptor beta chains from one sample sequenced in a study of blood T cell repertoires in COVID-19. The repertoire was sequenced with immunoSEQ multiplex PCR; TCRdb's copy has only in-frame clones and lacks some. The sample holds some 150,000 clones, 83% seen once. Sequences were obtained from PBMCs or T cells enriched from blood (not recorded which). These receptors all stem from a woman between 45 and 60 years old who had recovered from COVID-19.

The chain combines TRBV19 with TRBJ2-5; possibly TRBD2 for D (6 bases). Germline values: CDR1 LNHDA, CDR2 SQIVND (reference sequence). CDR3 length equals 18 residues. V gave up 0 bases and J gave up 0 bases, with 17 bases separating them. The CDR3 reads CASSIDIGAGKYQETQYF. CDR3 DNA: TGTGCCAGTAGTATAGATATCGGGGCGGGGAAGTACCAAGAGACCCAGTACTTC.

The J gene is TRBJ1-2, the V gene TRBV19, with 7 bases fitting TRBD1. J lost 6 bases, V lost 3 bases, and 10 bases had no gene match. There are 15 residues in the CDR3. The germline V gene encodes CDR1 LNHDA and CDR2 SQIVND (reference sequence). This chain's CDR3 is CASSISPETGNGYTF. As DNA, the CDR3 is TGTGCCAGTAGTATCTCCCCGGAGACAGGGAATGGCTACACCTTC.

The chain carries TRBV6-5 and TRBJ1-1; D perhaps matches TRBD1 (6 bases). The germline V and J ends were trimmed by 5 bases and 1 base, with 14 bases remaining between them. Looked up from germline, CDR1 is MNHEY and CDR2 is SVGAGI. CDR3 length: 15 amino acids. As DNA, the CDR3 is TGTGCCAGCAGTATCCGGGACACCTCGAACACTGAAGCTTTCTTT. Translating it yields CASSIRDTSNTEAFF.

The chain carries TRBV16 and TRBJ1-1, with D possibly being TRBD1 (5 bases). Trimming removed 0 bases at V and 7 bases at J, with 12 bases between. The CDR3 loop spans 14 amino acids. Germline CDR1 and CDR2: KGHSY and FQNENV. The CDR3 coding sequence is TGTGCCAGCAGCCAATCCCCAGGGCGGGGTGAAGCTTTCTTT. It yields the protein CASSQSPGRGEAFF.

This chain uses TRBV7-2 with TRBJ2-3; 10 nucleotides line up with TRBD2. The germline gives CDR1 SGHTA, CDR2 FQGNSA. V gave up 0 bases and J gave up 7 bases; unmatched junction bases: 7. The CDR3 has 16 residues. Here the CDR3 reads CASSLASSGSYYTQYF. CDR3 bases: TGTGCCAGCAGCTTAGCGTCTAGCGGGAGTTATTATACGCAGTATTTT. Combining the CDR3 with reference TRBV7-2 and TRBJ2-3 gives the whole variable domain GAGVSQSPSNKVTEKGKDVELRCDPISGHTALYWYRQSLGQGLEFLIYFQGNSAPDKSGLPSDRFSAERTGGSVSTLTIQRTQQEDSAVYLCASSLASSGSYYTQYFGPGTRLTVL.

This clone was detected once. This chain uses TRBV3-1 (or the pseudogene TRBV3-2) with TRBJ2-2; perhaps TRBD1 as D (5 bases). This CDR3 is 14 amino acids long. V was pared by 6 bases and J by 7 bases, with 15 bases between. CDR1 LGHDT and CDR2 YNNKEL come from the germline V gene (reference sequence). The chain's CDR3 is CASRSTATGGELFF. For the CDR3, the DNA is TGTGCCAGCAGGTCGACAGCAACCGGCGGGGAGCTGTTTTTT.

The V and J genes are TRBV7-2 and TRBJ2-3; 12 bases line up with TRBD2. The CDR3 extends over 15 amino acids. V was clipped by 1 base and J by 6 bases; unmatched bases: 2. Germline CDR1 is SGHTA and CDR2 is FQGNSA. CDR3 protein: CASSLGGTSGDTQYF. CDR3 in DNA: TGTGCCAGCAGCTTAGGAGGGACTAGCGGGGATACGCAGTATTTT.

V and J are TRBV12-3 or TRBV12-4 and TRBJ2-7; the match to TRBD1 covers 7 bases. J was trimmed by 5 bases and V by 6 bases; bases with no gene match: 7. This CDR3 has 13 amino acids. The CDR3 DNA is TGTGCCAGCAGCTCGACAGGGCGGCACGAGCAGTACGTC. Translating it yields CASSSTGRHEQYV.

This clone was counted a single time. V is TRBV6-5 and J is TRBJ1-5; TRBD1 is a possible D gene (5 bases). This CDR3 is 15 amino acids long. Trimming removed 8 bases from V and 0 bases from J, with 14 bases in between. Germline-derived CDR1 and CDR2 are MNHEY and SVGAGI. The CDR3 DNA reads as TGTGCCAGCCTCTTGGACATGTATAGCAATCAGCCCCAGCATTTT. Translation: CASLLDMYSNQPQHF.

The rearrangement joins TRBV5-1 to TRBJ2-3; TRBD2 agrees at 15 bases. The ends lost 4 bases at V and 3 bases at J; junction bases unmatched: 12. Germline V gene sequence: CDR1 SGHRS, CDR2 YFSETQ. The CDR3 contains 19 residues. The CDR3 is CASSLGLAGGPVGTDTQYF. Written as DNA, the CDR3 is TGCGCCAGCAGCCTCGGACTAGCGGGGGGGCCAGTCGGGACAGATACGCAGTATTTT.